Following are 18 T cell receptor beta chains from one sample sequenced in a study of identical twins. Each CDR3 protein is one row after TCRdb ran MiXCR on the 5' RACE reads. This sample has 550,000 to 700,000 distinct CDR3 sequences, with approximately 10% found just once. These same data were also listed under a study on yellow fever vaccine responses in identical twins.

The material sequenced was PBMCs. The receptors derive from a woman younger than 35 in good health.

The chain is built from TRBV12-3 or TRBV12-4 and TRBJ2-1; 9 bases agree with TRBD2. After removal of 6 bases from V and 1 base from J, the junction contained 7 bases not matched to a gene. The CDR3 spans 16 residues. This CDR3 is CASSRLSGGSYNEQFF. Here the CDR3 DNA reads TGTGCCAGCAGCAGACTTAGCGGGGGTTCCTACAATGAGCAGTTCTTC.

This clonotype was seen more than once but under ten times. The genes are TRBV7-8 and TRBJ2-3; D is undetermined. Per germline, CDR1 SGHVS and CDR2 FQNEAQ. CDR3 size: 15 residues. Trimming took 6 bases from V and 0 from J, leaving 13 bases between them. The CDR3 here is CASSTRFPSTDTQYF. The CDR3 nucleotides are TGTGCCAGCAGTACCCGGTTTCCAAGCACAGATACGCAGTATTTT.

This clonotype showed up just a few times. CDR3 coding DNA: TGCGCCAGCAGCTTGGCCTTCGGCGGGGGCCAAGAGACCCAGTACTTC. It specifies CASSLAFGGGQETQYF. The chain recombines TRBV5-1 with TRBJ2-5; 7 bases are shared with TRBD2. There are 16 residues in the CDR3. The V gene end was trimmed by 0 bases and the J gene end by 1 base; junction bases not matched to a gene: 6. The germline CDR1 and CDR2 sequences are SGHRS and YFSETQ.

This clonotype was seen a handful of times. The J gene is TRBJ2-5, the V gene TRBV7-9; D perhaps matches TRBD2 (6 bases). The CDR3 has 15 residues. With 4 bases removed from V and 2 bases from J, the gap between germline ends came to 14 bases. Germline V gives CDR1 SEHNR, CDR2 FQNEAQ (reference sequence). The CDR3 is CASSYYVRGQETQYF. The CDR3 DNA is TGTGCCAGCAGCTATTACGTCCGGGGGCAAGAGACCCAGTACTTC.

The table lists this clonotype with many counts. In nucleotides, the CDR3 is TGTGCCAGCAGTCCCAGTGAGGAGACCCAGTACTTC. As protein: CASSPSEETQYF. The chain recombines TRBV6-2 or TRBV6-3 with TRBJ2-5; no reliable D call. The CDR3 loop spans 12 amino acids. The V gene's germline CDR1 is MNHEY and CDR2 SVGEGT. Trimming cost V 5 bases and J 5 bases, with 9 bases left between them.

The chain couples TRBV18 to TRBJ2-5; a possible D gene is TRBD1 (5 bases). CDR3 length: 16 residues. Germline lookup yields CDR1 KGHSH and CDR2 LQKENI. Trimming took off 6 bases at V and 1 base at J, with 18 bases between the two ends. The CDR3 spells CASSIGRGHSQETQYF. The CDR3 region has the DNA TGTGCCAGCTCTATTGGGCGAGGACACTCCCAAGAGACCCAGTACTTC.

This clonotype turned up a few times. The V and J genes are TRBV10-3 and TRBJ2-2; D call uncertain. This CDR3 spans 14 amino acids. The V end lost 7 bases, the J end lost 1 base, and 10 bases lay between the germline ends. Germline V gives CDR1 ENHRY, CDR2 SYGVKD. The CDR3 coding sequence is TGTGCCATCAAATGGGAACAGAACACCGGGGAGCTGTTTTTT. Translation gives CAIKWEQNTGELFF.

The rearrangement joins TRBV20-1 to TRBJ2-5; TRBD1 is a possible D gene (5 bases). V shed 4 bases and J shed 2 bases, with 14 bases lying between them. Germline assignment: CDR1 DFQATT and CDR2 SNEGSKA (reference sequence). The CDR3 is 14 amino acids. Here the CDR3 reads CSAKVSGKQETQYF. DNA of the CDR3: TGCAGTGCTAAAGTGTCAGGGAAACAAGAGACCCAGTACTTC.

This clonotype has more than one count but fewer than ten. The rearrangement joins TRBV29-1 to TRBJ1-2; D ambiguous. CDR3 length: 19 amino acids. Germline V gene lookup returns CDR1 SQVTM and CDR2 ANQGSEA. Trimming removed 0 bases from V and 1 base from J, with 24 bases in between. For the CDR3, the DNA is TGCAGCGTTGAAGATGCATCGGCAAGAGTAGCGGGCCTTAACTATGGCTACACCTTC. As protein: CSVEDASARVAGLNYGYTF.

The chain joins TRBV29-1 to TRBJ1-4; 8 bases agree with TRBD1. The CDR3 totals 14 residues. The germline CDR1 and CDR2 sequences are SQVTM and ANQGSEA. The V segment lost 6 bases and the J segment 7 bases; nucleotides outside the gene matches: 10. The CDR3 DNA sequence: TGCAGCGTGGTTGACAGGGGCAAGTCTGAAAAACTGTTTTTT. Its protein is CSVVDRGKSEKLFF.

The chain combines TRBV29-1 with TRBJ2-5; unclear D gene. There are 12 residues in the CDR3. The germline V gene has CDR1 SQVTM and CDR2 ANQGSEA. The V gene lost 7 bases and the J gene lost 4 bases, with 13 bases spanning the gap. The CDR3 spells CSAGRWGETQYF. As DNA, the CDR3 is TGCAGCGCCGGAAGGTGGGGAGAGACCCAGTACTTC.

In this sample, this clonotype turned up many times. This sequence joins TRBV11-2 and TRBJ2-3; D may be TRBD2 (5 bases). The germline CDR1 and CDR2 sequences are SGHAT and FQNNGV. The CDR3 has 14 amino acids. The V and J ends lost 5 bases and 4 bases respectively, with 13 bases between them. Here the CDR3 reads CASSLMGSADTQYF. The CDR3 DNA follows: TGTGCCAGCAGCCTAATGGGGAGTGCAGATACGCAGTATTTT. Full variable domain (outside the CDR3, taken from reference TRBV11-2 and TRBJ2-3): EAGVAQSPRYKIIEKRQSVAFWCNPISGHATLYWYQQILGQGPKLLIQFQNNGVVDDSQLPKDRFSAERLKGVDSTLKIQPAKLEDSAVYLCASSLMGSADTQYFGPGTRLTVL.

The chain couples TRBV5-1 to TRBJ2-1; 7 bases are shared with TRBD2. V shed 4 bases and J 2 bases; nucleotides not matched to a gene: 3. The CDR3 length is 14 residues. Germline CDR1 is SGHRS and CDR2 is YFSETQ. The CDR3 loop reads CASSPLATYNEQFF. CDR3 DNA sequence: TGCGCCAGCAGCCCACTAGCGACCTACAATGAGCAGTTCTTC.

The J gene is TRBJ2-7, the V gene TRBV28, with a tentative D call TRBD2 (7 bases). In germline, CDR1 is MDHEN, CDR2 SYDVKM. The CDR3 totals 14 residues. V was shortened by 6 bases and J by 4 bases, with 16 bases between the two germline ends. The CDR3 protein is CASRGRGSLYEQYF. CDR3 DNA sequence: TGTGCCAGCAGGGGGAGGGGGAGTCTATACGAGCAGTACTTC. The variable domain in full, completed from reference TRBV28 and TRBJ2-7, reads DVKVTQSSRYLVKRTGEKVFLECVQDMDHENMFWYRQDPGLGLRLIYFSYDVKMKEKGDIPEGYSVSREKKERFSLILESASTNQTSMYLCASRGRGSLYEQYFGPGTRLTVT.

This chain joins TRBV3-1 and TRBJ2-1; the match to TRBD2 covers 11 bases. There are 18 residues in the CDR3. Germline CDR1 reads LGHDT; CDR2 reads YNNKEL (reference sequence). After removal of 11 bases from V and 1 base from J, the junction contained 16 bases not matched to a gene. CDR3 DNA sequence: TGTGCCTGCTGCCACCTCGGTCCTAGCGGGGGGTCCTACAATGAGCAGTTCTTC. Its translation is CACCHLGPSGGSYNEQFF.

This clonotype occurred a few times. V gene TRBV7-2 combines with J gene TRBJ2-5; the match to TRBD2 covers 12 bases. Germline assignment: CDR1 SGHTA and CDR2 FQGNSA. This CDR3 comprises 15 residues. V shed 5 bases, J shed 1 base, and the junction held 2 bases outside the gene matches. The DNA for the CDR3 is TGTGCCAGCAGCACACTAGCGGGGGGCCAAGAGACCCAGTACTTC. Translating it yields CASSTLAGGQETQYF.

The chain recombines TRBV12-3 or TRBV12-4 with TRBJ1-2; D uncertain. The ends were cut back, 1 base at V and 8 bases at J, with 14 bases in the middle. The CDR3 sequence is 14 residues long. CDR3 nucleotides: TGTGCCAGCAGTTTAGTGGGAGGGTTGGGGGGCTACACCTTC. Its protein product is CASSLVGGLGGYTF.

In this sample, this clonotype turned up a few times. The rearrangement uses TRBV7-9 and TRBJ2-3; 8 bases are a match to TRBD2. Trimming removed 5 bases from V and 1 base from J; junction bases left unmatched: 5. This CDR3 contains 15 residues. Germline CDR1 SEHNR, CDR2 FQNEAQ (reference sequence). In DNA, the CDR3 is TGTGCCAGCAGCATACTGACTAGCGGCACAGATACGCAGTATTTT. This encodes CASSILTSGTDTQYF. Full variable domain (missing parts from reference TRBV7-9 and TRBJ2-3): DTGVSQNPRHKITKRGQNVTFRCDPISEHNRLYWYRQTLGQGPEFLTYFQNEAQLEKSRLLSDRFSAERPKGSFSTLEIQRTEQGDSAMYLCASSILTSGTDTQYFGPGTRLTVL.